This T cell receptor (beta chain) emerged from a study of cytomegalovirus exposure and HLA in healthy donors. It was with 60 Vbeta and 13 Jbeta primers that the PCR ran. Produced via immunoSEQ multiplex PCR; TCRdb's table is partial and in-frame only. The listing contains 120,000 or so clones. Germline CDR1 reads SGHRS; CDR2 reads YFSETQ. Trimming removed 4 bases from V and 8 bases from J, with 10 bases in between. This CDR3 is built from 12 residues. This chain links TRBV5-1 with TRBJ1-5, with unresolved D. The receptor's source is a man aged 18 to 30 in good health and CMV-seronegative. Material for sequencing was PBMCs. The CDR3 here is CASSNGGEPQHF. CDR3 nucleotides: TGCGCCAGCAGCAACGGCGGGGAGCCCCAGCATTTT.